The 3 T cell receptor beta chains presented below share a single source sample, sequenced in a study of blood T cell repertoires in COVID-19. Assay: immunoSEQ multiplex PCR; the TCRdb copy retains only in-frame clones and omits some. The sample holds about 200,000 clones, 85% seen once. The sequenced sample was peripheral blood. These receptors were obtained from a woman aged 80 or over with acute or convalescent COVID-19.

The chain couples TRBV5-1 to TRBJ2-7; D possibly corresponds to TRBD1 (6 bases). The V and J ends lost 0 bases and 1 base respectively, with 8 bases between them. Germline CDR1 SGHRS, CDR2 YFSETQ. The CDR3 has 14 residues. The chain's CDR3 is CASSLADRSYEQYF. In nucleotides, the CDR3 is TGCGCCAGCAGCTTGGCTGACAGGTCCTACGAGCAGTACTTC.

The CDR3 nucleotides read TGTGCCTGGAGTCATAGCGGGAGAGAAGAGACCCAGTACTTC. Its protein is CAWSHSGREETQYF. This sequence joins TRBV30 and TRBJ2-5, with 9 bases identical to TRBD2. The CDR3 contains 14 residues. Germline V CDR1 and CDR2: GTSNPN, SVGIG (reference sequence). V was clipped by 2 bases and J by 3 bases; unmatched bases: 4.

The V call is TRBV6-2 or TRBV6-3, the J call TRBJ2-7; no definite D call. The CDR3 spans 12 residues. CDR1 MNHEY and CDR2 SVGEGT come from the germline V gene. Trimming shortened V by 5 bases and J by 3 bases, and 8 bases separated the two germline ends. The CDR3 is CASSRPVYEQYF. CDR3 coding DNA: TGTGCCAGCAGTCGCCCGGTCTACGAGCAGTACTTC.